This TCR beta chain comes out of a study of PD-1 blockade in classical Hodgkin lymphoma. Time point indicated: cycle 4 day 1 (C4D1), after five to seven weeks of nivolumab. There was relapse after autologous stem cell transplantation in every patient, and there was variation in brentuximab vedotin exposure. Negative selection with magnetic separation was used to purify CD4+ T cells from thawed PBMCs. General study findings and limits: Possibly reflecting disease activity or prior therapy, repertoire differences have causes that remain undefined. Complete responders started with a diversity level that resembled newly diagnosed patients at baseline. Nivolumab starters within 1 year of ASCT were excluded.

The CDR3 sequence is 14 residues long. The ends were cut back, 2 bases at V and 4 bases at J, with 8 bases in the middle. Germline V gives CDR1 MNHNS, CDR2 SASEGT. Concerning this clone: What it binds is unknown.

Only in-frame clones appear in the TCRdb table, and some are missing; sequencing was by immunoSEQ multiplex PCR. The table shows 18,000 or so clones, with roughly four fifths occurring only once. This specimen consisted of CD4+ T cells from blood, obtained before the fourth cycle of nivolumab. This chain connects TRBV6-1 to TRBJ1-4; D call uncertain. This clonotype was obtained from a human donor with classical Hodgkin lymphoma. The CDR3 here is CASSESLNNEKLFF. CDR3 bases: TGTGCCAGCAGTGAAAGTCTAAATAATGAAAAACTGTTTTTT.